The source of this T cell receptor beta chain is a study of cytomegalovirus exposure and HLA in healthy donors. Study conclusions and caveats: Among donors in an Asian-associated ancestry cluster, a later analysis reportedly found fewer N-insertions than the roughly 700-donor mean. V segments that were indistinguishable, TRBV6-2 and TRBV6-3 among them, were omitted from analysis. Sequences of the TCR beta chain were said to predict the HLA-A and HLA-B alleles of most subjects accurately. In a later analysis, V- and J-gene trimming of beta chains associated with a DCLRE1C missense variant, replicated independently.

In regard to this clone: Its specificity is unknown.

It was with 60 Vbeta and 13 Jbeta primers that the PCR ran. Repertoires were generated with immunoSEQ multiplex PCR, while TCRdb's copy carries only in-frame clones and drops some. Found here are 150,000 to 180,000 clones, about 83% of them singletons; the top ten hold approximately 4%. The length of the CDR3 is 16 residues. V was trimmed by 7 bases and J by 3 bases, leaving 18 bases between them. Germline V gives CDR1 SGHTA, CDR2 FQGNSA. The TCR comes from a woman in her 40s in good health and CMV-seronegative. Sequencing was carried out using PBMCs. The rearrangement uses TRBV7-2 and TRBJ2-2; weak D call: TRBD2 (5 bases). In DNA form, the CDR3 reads TGTGCCAGCACGAACCTGGGAGCGGCCGACACCGGGGAGCTGTTTTTT. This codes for CASTNLGAADTGELFF.